This is a list of T cell receptor beta chains from one sample in a study of blood T cell repertoires in COVID-19. Using immunoSEQ multiplex PCR, the repertoire was profiled, and TCRdb retains in-frame clones only, with some absent. The table includes 150,000 to 200,000 clones, 87% detected once. Material: peripheral blood. These receptors all stem from a man in his sixties with active or convalescent COVID-19. CDR3s include the opening cysteine and the closing phenylalanine or tryptophan. The D gene is left open where the match is weak. Clone sizes are given selectively: once, few, many, or a class where the clone is expanded.

NA,TRBJ1-5,TRBV10-2,NA,CASAGLRSDQPQHF,TGCGCCAGCGCAGGTTTACGTTCTGATCAGCCCCAGCATTTT
NA,TRBJ2-3,TRBV11-2,TRBD1,CASSLRQGPGDTQYF,TGTGCCAGCAGCTTAAGACAGGGTCCAGGAGATACGCAGTATTTT
NA,TRBJ2-5,TRBV2,TRBD2,CASSWTSGGVETQYF,TGTGCCAGCAGCTGGACTAGCGGGGGGGTAGAGACCCAGTACTTC
NA,TRBJ1-4,TRBV6-5,NA,CASSYSQGFNEKLFF,TGTGCCAGCAGTTACTCTCAGGGGTTTAATGAAAAACTGTTTTTT
few,TRBJ2-3,TRBV15,TRBD1,CATSRDLGQGGDTQYF,TGTGCCACCAGCAGAGATCTGGGACAGGGCGGGGATACGCAGTATTTT
NA,TRBJ1-3,TRBV18,NA,CASSAQSGNTIYF,TGTGCCAGCTCAGCTCAGTCTGGAAACACCATATATTTT
NA,TRBJ2-2,TRBV9,TRBD1,CASSPPGGNTGELFF,TGTGCCAGCAGCCCCCCAGGGGGGAACACCGGGGAGCTGTTTTTT
NA,TRBJ2-6,TRBV6-5,TRBD2,CASRGGSSGANVLTF,TGTGCCAGCAGGGGGGGGAGCTCTGGGGCCAACGTCCTGACTTTC
few,TRBJ1-2,TRBV4-2,NA,CASSPYGTFAFLFSGYTF,TGTGCCAGCAGCCCCTATGGGACATTCGCCTTTCTATTTAGCGGCTACACCTTC
NA,TRBJ1-2,TRBV5-1,NA,CASSQKAGAGYTF,TGCGCCAGCAGCCAAAAGGCAGGGGCTGGCTACACCTTC
NA,TRBJ2-5,TRBV5-7,TRBD2,CASSLGSGGNQETQYF,TGTGCCAGCAGCTTGGGTAGCGGGGGAAACCAAGAGACCCAGTACTTC
few,TRBJ2-5,TRBV15,NA,CATSLRGGGETQYF,TGTGCCACCAGCCTGAGGGGGGGAGGGGAGACCCAGTACTTC
few,TRBJ2-7,TRBV18,TRBD1,CASSLTGTGVSYEQYF,TGTGCCAGCTCACTCACCGGGACAGGGGTGTCCTACGAGCAGTACTTC
NA,TRBJ2-7,TRBV5-1,TRBD2,CASSLAGGGGIYEQYF,TGCGCCAGCAGCTTGGCTGGGGGGGGAGGTATCTACGAGCAGTACTTC
once,TRBJ2-7,TRBV23-1,TRBD1,CASSRDSSYEQYF,TGCGCCAGCAGCCGGGACAGCTCCTACGAGCAGTACTTC
NA,TRBJ2-1,TRBV5-1,NA,CASSLSGSSSYNEQFF,TGCGCCAGCAGCTTGAGTGGTTCCAGCTCCTACAATGAGCAGTTCTTC
NA,TRBJ1-2,TRBV23-1,TRBD1,CASSQGGDRDHSNYGYTF,TGCGCCAGCAGTCAGGGGGGGGACAGGGACCACTCTAACTATGGCTACACCTTC
NA,TRBJ2-1,TRBV5-1,TRBD2,CASNHGTSGGAKGEQFF,TGCGCCAGCAACCACGGGACTAGCGGGGGGGCCAAGGGTGAGCAGTTCTTC
NA,TRBJ1-2,TRBV6-5,NA,CASSRTAYYGYTF,TGTGCCAGCAGCCGAACAGCCTACTATGGCTACACCTTC
once,TRBJ2-7,TRBV10-2,TRBD1,CASSPGTGYGYEQYF,TGCGCCAGCAGTCCCGGGACAGGGTATGGTTACGAGCAGTACTTC
NA,TRBJ2-5,TRBV19,TRBD1,CATNRGGGQETQYF,TGTGCCACCAACAGGGGTGGGGGCCAAGAGACCCAGTACTTC
NA,TRBJ2-3,TRBV7-3,TRBD2,CASSLTPSGVGTDTQYF,TGTGCCAGCAGCTTAACCCCTAGCGGGGTCGGCACAGATACGCAGTATTTT
NA,TRBJ2-7,TRBV19,NA,CATGGTQYF,TGTGCCACAGGAGGCACGCAGTACTTC
NA,TRBJ2-1,TRBV27,TRBD1,CASTQTTGTVNNEQFF,TGTGCCAGCACCCAGACCACCGGGACAGTAAACAATGAGCAGTTCTTC
NA,TRBJ2-7,TRBV9,TRBD2,CASSVEAGGPTYEQYF,TGTGCCAGCAGCGTAGAAGCGGGGGGGCCTACCTACGAGCAGTACTTC
few,TRBJ2-2,TRBV5-1,NA,CASSSRNTGELFF,TGCGCCAGCAGCTCCCGGAACACCGGGGAGCTGTTTTTT
NA,TRBJ1-6,TRBV7-2,NA,CASSFRTALNSPLHF,TGTGCCAGCAGCTTCCGGACAGCCCTTAATTCACCCCTCCACTTT
NA,TRBJ2-3,TRBV7-8,NA,CASRGGQRLTDTQYF,TGTGCCAGCAGGGGGGGACAGAGACTCACAGATACGCAGTATTTT
NA,TRBJ1-2,TRBV10-3,NA,CAISSWTPANYGYTF,TGTGCCATTTCCTCCTGGACACCAGCTAACTATGGCTACACCTTC
NA,TRBJ1-2,TRBV5-4,NA,CASSLGMNINYGYTF,TGTGCCAGCAGCTTGGGCATGAACATTAACTATGGCTACACCTTC
NA,TRBJ2-1,TRBV24-1,TRBD2,CATSDFTSGGNEQFF,TGTGCCACCAGTGATTTTACTAGCGGGGGGAATGAGCAGTTCTTC
NA,TRBJ2-5,TRBV20-1,NA,CSASTGHWETQYF,TGCAGTGCTAGTACAGGGCACTGGGAGACCCAGTACTTC
NA,TRBJ1-1,TRBV19,NA,CASIVGRGNTEAFF,TGTGCCAGTATCGTGGGCAGGGGGAACACTGAAGCTTTCTTT
NA,TRBJ1-1,TRBV30,NA,CAWGHGGGAFF,TGTGCCTGGGGACATGGGGGGGGAGCTTTCTTT
once,TRBJ2-5,TRBV4-2,TRBD2,CASSQGGTGGRETQYF,TGTGCCAGCAGCCAAGGAGGGACGGGGGGACGGGAGACCCAGTACTTC
NA,TRBJ2-3,TRBV9,NA,CASSGGGTDTQYF,TGTGCCAGTTCCGGAGGGGGCACAGATACGCAGTATTTT
NA,TRBJ1-1,TRBV11-2,NA,CASSRLIQGTEAFF,TGTGCCAGCAGCCGACTGATACAGGGAACTGAAGCTTTCTTT
NA,TRBJ2-5,TRBV11-1,TRBD2,CASSWTLAGGQETQYF,TGTGCCAGCAGCTGGACGCTAGCGGGGGGGCAGGAGACCCAGTACTTC
NA,TRBJ1-1,TRBV3-1/TRBV3-2,TRBD1,CASSQEGSGGTEAFF,TGTGCCAGCAGCCAAGAAGGTTCAGGGGGGACTGAAGCTTTCTTT
NA,TRBJ2-7,TRBV27,TRBD1,CASSLKTGSSYEQYF,TGTGCCAGCAGTTTAAAGACAGGGAGCTCCTACGAGCAGTACTTC
NA,TRBJ2-5,TRBV3-1/TRBV3-2,TRBD2,CASSRNSGGAFETQYF,TGTGCCAGCAGCCGCAACAGCGGGGGGGCGTTTGAGACCCAGTACTTC
NA,TRBJ2-7,TRBV5-1,TRBD1,CASSLAEGQGFQQYF,TGCGCCAGCAGCTTGGCCGAGGGACAGGGGTTCCAGCAGTACTTC